The clone carrying this T cell receptor beta chain was seen only a few times. Trimming left V 5 bases short and J 4 bases short, with 23 bases between. The CDR3 length is 17 residues. Germline CDR1 and CDR2: SGHDT and YYEEEE. It was RNA transcripts that yielded the amplified TCR beta CDR3 regions. An initial round of RT-PCR targeting the TCR CDR3 relied on the HTBI primer set. TCRdb reprocessed the multiplex PCR reads with MiXCR, giving one entry per CDR3 protein. The table lists some 500,000 distinct CDR3 sequences, 13% to 15% of them singletons, with 15% to 20% in the top ten. The sample is drawn from a study of T cells in Graves' hyperthyroidism and ophthalmopathy.

This TCR was recovered from a woman aged 18-29 years with Graves' hyperthyroidism. The chain has TRBV5-6 and TRBJ2-3; D unresolved. Sequenced sample: blood. The CDR3 loop reads CASRDVRRSHLSDTQYF. The CDR3 nucleotides are TGTGCCAGCAGGGACGTGCGCCGGAGCCACCTTTCAGATACGCAGTATTTT.